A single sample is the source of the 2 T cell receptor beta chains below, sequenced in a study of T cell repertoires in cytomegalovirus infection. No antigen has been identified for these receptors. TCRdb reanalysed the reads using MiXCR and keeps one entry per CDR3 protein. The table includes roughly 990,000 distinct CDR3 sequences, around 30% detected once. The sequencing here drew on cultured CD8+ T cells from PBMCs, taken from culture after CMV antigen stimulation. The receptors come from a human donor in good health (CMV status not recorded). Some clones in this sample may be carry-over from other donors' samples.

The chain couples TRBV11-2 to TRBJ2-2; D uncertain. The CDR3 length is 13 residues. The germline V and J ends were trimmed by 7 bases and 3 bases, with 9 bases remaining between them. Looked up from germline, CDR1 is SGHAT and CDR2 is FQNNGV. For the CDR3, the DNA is TGTGCCAGCAAGAACGGTGACACCGGGGAGCTGTTTTTT. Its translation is CASKNGDTGELFF.

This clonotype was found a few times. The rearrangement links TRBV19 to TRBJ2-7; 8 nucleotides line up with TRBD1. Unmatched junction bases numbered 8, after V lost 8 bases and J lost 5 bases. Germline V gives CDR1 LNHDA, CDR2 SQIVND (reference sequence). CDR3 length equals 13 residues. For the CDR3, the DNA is TGTGCCAGTGGAAGCCTGACAGGGGACGAGCAGTACTTC. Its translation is CASGSLTGDEQYF.